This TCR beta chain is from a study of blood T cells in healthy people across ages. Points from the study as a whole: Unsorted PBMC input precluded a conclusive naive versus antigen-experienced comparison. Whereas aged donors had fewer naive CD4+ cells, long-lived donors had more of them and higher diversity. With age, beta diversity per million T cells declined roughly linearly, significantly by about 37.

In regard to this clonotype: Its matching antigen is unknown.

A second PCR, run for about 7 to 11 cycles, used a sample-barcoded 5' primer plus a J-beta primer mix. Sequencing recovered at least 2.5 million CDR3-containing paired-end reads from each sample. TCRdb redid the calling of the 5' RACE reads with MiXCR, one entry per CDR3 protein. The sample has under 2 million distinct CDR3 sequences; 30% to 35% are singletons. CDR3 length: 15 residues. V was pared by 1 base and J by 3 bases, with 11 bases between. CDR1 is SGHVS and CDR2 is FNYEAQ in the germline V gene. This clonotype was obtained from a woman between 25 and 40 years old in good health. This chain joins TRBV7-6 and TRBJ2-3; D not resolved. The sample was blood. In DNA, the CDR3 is TGTGCCAGCAGCTTAGAAGCGTCAAGAACAGATACGCAGTATTTT. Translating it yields CASSLEASRTDTQYF. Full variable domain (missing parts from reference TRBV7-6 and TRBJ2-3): GAGVSQSPRYKVTKRGQDVALRCDPISGHVSLYWYRQALGQGPEFLTYFNYEAQQDKSGLPNDRFSAERPEGSISTLTIQRTEQRDSAMYRCASSLEASRTDTQYFGPGTRLTVL.